One sample yielded the 23 T cell receptor beta chains listed below, sequenced in a study of blood T cell repertoires in COVID-19. The protocol was immunoSEQ multiplex PCR, while the TCRdb copy is restricted to in-frame clones and leaves out a portion. Of 150,000 to 200,000 clones listed, about 82% are singletons. Sequenced material: PBMCs or T cells enriched from blood (not recorded which). These receptors were taken from a woman aged 30 to 39 who had recovered from COVID-19.

The chain carries TRBV28 and TRBJ2-2; tentatively, D is TRBD1 (5 bases). CDR1 and CDR2 (germline): MDHEN, SYDVKM. The length of the CDR3 is 14 residues. V lost 11 bases to trimming and J lost 3 bases, with 16 bases between them. The CDR3: CAHSLDSYTGELFF. For the CDR3, the DNA is TGTGCCCACAGTTTAGACAGCTACACCGGGGAGCTGTTTTTT.

V usage is TRBV5-1 and J usage is TRBJ2-5; 9 bases agree with TRBD1. V lost 3 bases and J lost 10; bases outside the gene matches: 13. The germline V gene encodes CDR1 SGHRS and CDR2 YFSETQ. The CDR3 covers 15 residues. CDR3 nucleotide sequence: TGCGCCAGCAGCTCGTTTACCGGGACAGGGTTGGACCAGTACTTC. Translated: CASSSFTGTGLDQYF.

The gene calls are TRBV5-1 and TRBJ2-1, with 7 bases that match TRBD2. This CDR3 region has 17 residues. J was trimmed by 9 bases and V by 0 bases; bases with no gene match: 15. Germline loops: CDR1 SGHRS, CDR2 YFSETQ. The CDR3 reads CASSLEGRTSNRIEQFF. Here the CDR3 DNA reads TGCGCCAGCAGCTTGGAAGGACGGACTAGTAATAGGATTGAGCAGTTCTTC.

The genes are TRBV28 and TRBJ2-3; tentatively, D is TRBD1 (7 bases). The CDR3 runs 15 residues. Germline CDR1 is MDHEN and CDR2 is SYDVKM. V was shortened by 6 bases and J by 0 bases, with 13 bases between the two germline ends. The DNA for the CDR3 is TGTGCCAGCAGAGACAGGGAGGCTAGCACAGATACGCAGTATTTT. It yields the protein CASRDREASTDTQYF. The variable domain in full, with the rest retrieved from reference TRBV28 and TRBJ2-3, is DVKVTQSSRYLVKRTGEKVFLECVQDMDHENMFWYRQDPGLGLRLIYFSYDVKMKEKGDIPEGYSVSREKKERFSLILESASTNQTSMYLCASRDREASTDTQYFGPGTRLTVL.

The chain links TRBV29-1 to TRBJ1-1; D call uncertain. Germline V CDR1 and CDR2: SQVTM, ANQGSEA. Trimming took 8 bases from V and 4 from J, leaving 17 bases between them. This CDR3 contains 13 residues. The CDR3 region is CSMRKGGSTEAFF. CDR3 nucleotides: TGCAGCATGAGAAAGGGCGGGTCCACTGAAGCTTTCTTT.

The gene calls are TRBV10-3 and TRBJ2-7; 9 nucleotides line up with TRBD1. The CDR3 has 15 residues. The V gene's germline CDR1 is ENHRY and CDR2 SYGVKD. V shed 10 bases and J 1 base; nucleotides not matched to a gene: 11. CDR3 sequence reads: CATLRQQGASYEQYF. The DNA for the CDR3 is TGTGCCACCCTAAGACAACAGGGGGCGTCCTACGAGCAGTACTTC.

This chain connects TRBV5-1 to TRBJ1-4, with D perhaps TRBD1 (5 bases). Germline V gives CDR1 SGHRS, CDR2 YFSETQ. This CDR3 region has 13 residues. Trimming cost V 0 bases and J 15 bases, with 15 bases left between them. CDR3: CASSLAERGRMFF. The CDR3 nucleotides are TGCGCCAGCAGCTTGGCTGAAAGGGGAAGAATGTTTTTT.

The table lists this clone with a few counts. The CDR3 is CASSFKGQGNSPLHF. CDR3 coding DNA: TGTGCCAGCAGTTTCAAGGGACAGGGCAATTCACCCCTCCACTTT. This rearrangement joins TRBV27 to TRBJ1-6; 9 bases line up with TRBD1. CDR1 is MNHEY and CDR2 is SMNVEV in the germline V gene (reference sequence). The V gene end was trimmed by 3 bases and the J gene end by 7 bases; junction bases not matched to a gene: 4. This CDR3 region has 15 residues.

This CDR3 reads CASSLQGNYGYTF. CDR3 DNA: TGTGCCAGCAGTTTACAGGGAAACTATGGCTACACCTTC. The rearrangement uses TRBV12-3 or TRBV12-4 and TRBJ1-2; weak D call: TRBD1 (5 bases). Trimming pared 2 bases from V and 2 bases from J, leaving 6 bases between. This CDR3 region has 13 residues.

This clone came up a few times. The rearrangement uses TRBV6-5 and TRBJ1-5; no clear D gene. V lost 6 bases, J lost 5 bases, and 14 bases lay in between. The CDR3 spans 14 residues. Germline CDR1 is MNHEY and CDR2 is SVGAGI. As DNA, the CDR3 is TGTGCCAGCAGGGAGAGCGGCGGTCATCAGCCCCAGCATTTT. Translated, it gives CASRESGGHQPQHF.

This clone was seen once. The chain uses TRBV7-2 and TRBJ2-5; 8 nucleotides align to TRBD2. Trimming at V came to 1 base and at J to 3 bases, leaving 10 bases not matched to a gene. The CDR3 consists of 17 residues. The germline V gene has CDR1 SGHTA and CDR2 FQGNSA. The CDR3 nucleotides read TGTGCCAGCAGCTTAGAAAGAGCGGGAGAGTTGAAAGAGACCCAGTACTTC. It specifies CASSLERAGELKETQYF.

The J gene is TRBJ1-1, the V gene TRBV6-1; D perhaps matches TRBD1 (6 bases). With 1 base removed from V and 5 bases from J, the gap between germline ends came to 11 bases. This CDR3 spans 14 amino acids. Germline loops: CDR1 MNHNS, CDR2 SASEGT. CDR3 nucleotide sequence: TGTGCCAGCAGTGAAGACAGGGTGAGGACTGAAGCTTTCTTT. This gives the protein CASSEDRVRTEAFF.

The chain employs TRBV19 and TRBJ2-1; the match to TRBD2 covers 13 bases. Trimming removed 3 bases from V and 8 bases from J; junction bases left unmatched: 10. This CDR3 has 17 residues. Germline V gives CDR1 LNHDA, CDR2 SQIVND (reference sequence). CDR3 nucleotide sequence: TGTGCCAGTAGTATGACTAGCGGGAGGCGGGTAGTGTATGAGCAGTTCTTC. It is translated as CASSMTSGRRVVYEQFF.

The V call is TRBV19, the J call TRBJ2-7; TRBD2 matches at 9 bases. The CDR3 sequence is 18 residues long. V was pared by 5 bases and J by 1 base, with 15 bases of the junction left unmatched. Germline CDR1 LNHDA, CDR2 SQIVND (reference sequence). The CDR3 nucleotides read TGTGCCAGTAGTTCCCGACTAAGCGGGAGGTCAAATTCCTACGAGCAGTACTTC. Its protein product is CASSSRLSGRSNSYEQYF.

The chain couples TRBV29-1 to TRBJ2-7; 10 bases line up with TRBD2. The CDR3 spans 13 residues. V trimming: 7 bases; J trimming: 4 bases; junction bases outside the gene matches: 7. The germline V gene has CDR1 SQVTM and CDR2 ANQGSEA. CDR3 sequence (DNA): TGCAGCGCGATTGGAGCGGGAGGGTACGAGCAGTACTTC. Amino acid sequence: CSAIGAGGYEQYF.

V is TRBV5-8 and J is TRBJ1-2; D not resolved. The CDR3 length is 15 residues. Germline assignment: CDR1 SGHTS and CDR2 YDEGEE. V gave up 2 bases and J gave up 0 bases, with 11 bases separating them. This CDR3 is CASSLDTSANYGYTF. The CDR3 coding sequence is TGTGCCAGCAGCTTAGACACTTCAGCTAACTATGGCTACACCTTC.

This clone was detected only a few times. This sequence joins TRBV29-1 and TRBJ2-7; D possibly corresponds to TRBD2 (6 bases). The CDR3 length is 14 residues. V lost 4 bases, J lost 0 bases, and 13 bases lay in between. The germline V gene encodes CDR1 SQVTM and CDR2 ANQGSEA. Here the CDR3 reads CSVVAGSVSYEQYF. CDR3 coding DNA: TGCAGCGTTGTTGCGGGGTCGGTCTCCTACGAGCAGTACTTC.

V usage is TRBV9 and J usage is TRBJ1-1; no clear D. Trimming removed 0 bases from V and 4 bases from J, with 13 bases in between. Germline values: CDR1 SGDLS, CDR2 YYNGEE. This CDR3 spans 15 amino acids. CDR3 DNA sequence: TGTGCCAGCAGCGTAGGAGGTGCACGAGGCACTGAAGCTTTCTTT. Translation: CASSVGGARGTEAFF.

The CDR3 reads CAISALVAGGVKGRGNYGYTF. The CDR3 bases are TGTGCCATCAGTGCCCTCGTGGCAGGGGGCGTTAAGGGCCGGGGTAACTATGGCTACACCTTC. V usage is TRBV10-3 and J usage is TRBJ1-2, with 8 bases identical to TRBD1. V gave up 4 bases and J gave up 1 base; unmatched junction bases: 23. The CDR3 consists of 21 residues. CDR1 is ENHRY, CDR2 SYGVKD, per germline.

The gene calls are TRBV2 and TRBJ1-2; D is uncertain. V was shortened by 4 bases and J by 7 bases, with 7 bases between the two germline ends. The CDR3 is made up of 11 amino acids. Germline CDR1 reads SNHLY; CDR2 reads FYNNEI. The CDR3 sequence is CASSASSGYTF. The CDR3 nucleotides read TGTGCCAGCAGTGCGTCCAGTGGCTACACCTTC.

Only a few counts were recorded for this clone. The chain has TRBV21-1 and TRBJ2-2; the table gives TRBD2 as D, unverified against the DNA. TRBV21-1 is recorded as a pseudogene. The CDR3 contains 16 residues. The CDR3 region has the DNA TGTGCCAGCAGCCCCGCCGGGCTAGCTTACACCGGGGAGCTGTTTTTT. Its protein is CASSPAGLAYTGELFF.

V is TRBV29-1 and J is TRBJ2-2; 7 nucleotides agree with TRBD2. Germline CDR1 and CDR2: SQVTM and ANQGSEA. This CDR3 has 16 amino acids. Germline trimming cut 0 bases from V and 1 base from J; bases unmatched to any gene: 5. CDR3 bases: TGCAGCGTTGAAGATCGGCTAGCGGTGAACACCGGGGAGCTGTTTTTT. This sequence encodes CSVEDRLAVNTGELFF.

The chain links TRBV20-1 to TRBJ1-3; 7 nucleotides line up with TRBD1. CDR1 DFQATT and CDR2 SNEGSKA come from the germline V gene (reference sequence). The CDR3 runs 17 residues. With V trimmed by 3 bases and J by 4 bases, 15 bases remained unmatched. CDR3 DNA sequence: TGCAGTGCTAGTCCTACCTCCGGGACAGTAACAGGAAACACCATATATTTT. Protein product: CSASPTSGTVTGNTIYF.